This TCR beta chain was recovered during a study of cytomegalovirus exposure and HLA in healthy donors (dated by TCRdb to the late 2010s). Notes on the research overall: According to an earlier analysis of 587 of the donors, about 180 million T cells yielded roughly 110 million unique TCR beta sequences and more than 250 Gb of sequence data. Around 320 gigabases of sequencing data and 70 million to 85 million unique TCR sequences were included in an early release covering about 700 HLA-typed donors. Of the 300 to 400 genotyped donors, 81% fell in the genetic ancestry cluster associated with self-reported Caucasian donors. The study was designed to test whether signatures of past pathogen exposure could be identified by cataloging public T cell receptors. Using immunosequencing, the study profiled T cell repertoires from around 680 subjects and related those repertoires to cytomegalovirus serostatus. In addition to the first cohort of 650 to 800 subjects, a separate validation cohort of approximately 130 different subjects was used. High-throughput TCR immunosequencing, statistical association of individual TCRs with disease status, and machine learning were combined to predict cytomegalovirus infection status. To study patterns of TCR occurrence, a later analysis re-analyzed previously published TCR beta repertoires from 650 to 750 donors and added high-resolution HLA genotyping. Rather than using new phenotypic data, the later analysis identified candidate immune exposures from TCR beta sequences and from how often those sequences occurred across donors. In an earlier analysis of over 550 of the donors, high-throughput TCR beta sequencing was used to judge whether each TCR beta V gene segment behaved as functional or pseudogenic. Alongside the repertoire data, information on donor age, sex, ethnicity and CMV serostatus was compiled. A later genetic analysis took genome-wide SNP genotypes for about three fifths of the roughly 700 donors and used that subset as a discovery cohort. All discovery cohort repertoires had been generated on a single sequencing platform. Both class I and class II loci were covered by HLA typing, at four-digit resolution. The number of typed donors differed by locus: roughly 620-630 for A, B, C, DRB1 and DQB1; approximately 520 for DQA1; around 580 for DPA1; and some 470 for DPB1. Roughly 5 DR-DQ haplotypes were handled as single units for association and clustering, since linkage in the cohort was strong. Among about 360 genotyped donors of the cohort, an average of about 240,000 unique TCR beta nucleotide sequences were sequenced per donor, roughly 20% of them non-productive.

The junction carries 13 bases between V and J, which are trimmed by 5 bases and 8 bases respectively. In the germline V gene, CDR1 corresponds to MNHEY and CDR2 to SVGAGI. The CDR3 starts with the cysteine, ends with the phenylalanine, and has 13 residues. Only the CDR3 part of the read is kept: 39 bases, read in frame from the first base. The library came from the immunoSEQ multiplex PCR assay. For the multiplex PCR, a mixture combining 60 forward primers for TCR Vbeta segments and 13 reverse primers for TCR Jbeta segments was used. The CDR3 region of rearranged TCR beta genes was amplified from genomic DNA with a multiplex PCR assay. The amplified TCR beta libraries were sequenced on the Illumina HiSeq System as 87-base-pair reads. As for how the authors treated the data: In a later analysis, 77 million or so unique TCR beta chains were counted across the approximately 640 repertoires, and approximately 9.9 million of these chains were shared by at least two donors. A nearest-neighbor algorithm error-corrected the raw reads and collapsed the reads into unique sequences, merging closely related sequences to remove PCR and sequencing errors. V, D and J gene segments were assigned by aligning CDR3 sequences to IMGT reference sequences. For a sequence to be retained, a match of at least six nucleotides to both a V gene segment and a J gene segment was required. Rearrangements were called productive when the CDR3 lacked stop codons and stayed in frame with V and J; all others were non-productive. Following IMGT convention, CDR3 was defined as the stretch from the second conserved V-encoded cysteine up to the conserved J-encoded phenylalanine. In an earlier analysis of around 540 of the donors, sequences lacking an unambiguous match to a single V gene segment were excluded. In an earlier analysis of approximately 610 of the donors, V segments were called functional above 56.7% productive rearrangements and were called segregating when the between-donor standard deviation exceeded 5%. A statistical classification framework was developed to diagnose cytomegalovirus status using the catalog of TCR beta chain sequences. In a later analysis, TCR nucleotide sequences were compared against IMGT/GENE-DB human TR gene sequences so that V and J genes could be assigned. Using the TCRdist pipeline, a later analysis assigned CDR3 sequences along with most-parsimonious VDJ recombination scenarios. In a later analysis, every TCR beta chain was defined by the combination of its CDR3 amino acid sequence and its V-gene family, and reads without a unique V-gene family were dropped. To address suspected cross-contamination and a sequencing artifact, a later analysis removed some 620 highly shared, low-generation-probability nucleotide sequences. A later analysis calculated a clonal expansion index for each public chain from normalized within-repertoire ranks of inferred template counts. In a later analysis, generation probabilities were computed using a VDJ recombination model fitted to out-of-frame rearrangements, and the results were checked against IGoR. In a later analysis, hypergeometric tests were used to score TCR-TCR, TCR-HLA and TCR-CMV co-occurrence, with a repertoire-size bias correction applied to TCR pairs. In a later analysis, false discovery rates were estimated by permuting HLA or CMV assignments 20 times. In a later analysis, co-occurring TCRs were grouped using DBSCAN, and TCRdist sequence similarity was added for clustering within HLA-allele-positive subsets. Repertoires with fewer than 30,000 or more than 120,000 public chains were left out of co-occurrence clustering, as were a handful of repertoires with anomalous nucleotide sharing. Drawn from immuneACCESS, this table holds only the in-frame rearrangements with V and J called that TCRdb kept. Clones are partly lost; checked studies trace under half to an unresolved V gene and leave the rest unexplained. That table is the source of V, J and clone size, and D and trimming were worked out from the DNA. The data table for this sample lists tens of thousands of clones. The ten largest clonotypes hold roughly an eighth of the sample.

Study-level results and caveats: A later analysis found that most CMV-associated TCR beta chains appeared HLA-restricted, with HLA associations seemingly driven largely by CMV exposure. Some IMGT-functional V segments, including TRBV6-2 and TRBV6-3, could not be distinguished by the 87-base-pair reads and were therefore excluded. According to a later analysis, TCR association rates differed among HLA loci, with DRB1 alleles showing the most associated TCRs and HLA-C alleles showing the fewest. The earlier analysis of approximately 590 of the donors excluded roughly 16 rarely observed V segments, including chromosome 9 orphons, because counts were too low. A cluster of highly shared sequence variants was judged likely to represent a technical artifact of the sequencing pipeline. A few of the identified cytomegalovirus-associated TCR beta chains were confirmed in vitro to be specific for cytomegalovirus antigens. It was suggested by the authors that the approach could potentially be generalized to other disease states and immunological phenotypes. A further reported finding was that TCR beta sequences accurately predicted the HLA-A and HLA-B alleles for most subjects in the first cohort. Compared with the 666-donor mean, donors in an Asian-associated ancestry cluster had fewer N-insertions in productive TCRs, according to a later genetic analysis. HLA typing was unavailable for some donors at each locus, so association tests used only the typed subset. A later analysis found that HLA-associated TCR beta chains were more clonally expanded and had lower generation probabilities than equally common non-associated chains. Broadly in line with IMGT annotations, most TCR beta V segments showed up in productive rearrangements about 90% or about 30% of the time in an earlier analysis of 450 to 750 of the donors. Only TCR beta chains were sequenced in this cohort, and the absence of alpha or paired-chain data limited detectable features. The classifier was reported to diagnose cytomegalovirus status with high specificity and sensitivity in both the original cohort and the validation cohort. V-gene and J-gene trimming of TCR beta chains was associated with a missense DCLRE1C variant in a later genetic analysis, and the association was replicated in an independent cohort. Most TCR sequences were seen in very few donors, while some public TCRs were found in many individuals. Linkage disequilibrium might explain the correlated functional status among segregating V segments, but an unknown experimental factor could not be ruled out. Sequencing depth was assumed to be roughly uniform across donors in the presence/absence analyses, though that assumption may not hold. Specific HLA alleles were associated with 15,000 to 20,000 TCR beta sequences at a false discovery rate of 0.05 in a later analysis. A total of roughly 160 TCR beta chains were listed by the study as associated with cytomegalovirus. When HLA alleles, especially DR and DQ, strongly co-occurred, TCR associations were difficult to assign to individual alleles. CMV serostatus was the only immune exposure information available for the cohort. Several of the top co-occurrence clusters appeared to be linked to parvovirus B19, influenza, CMV and Epstein-Barr virus, according to a later analysis.

The cohort was made up of approximately 670 healthy bone marrow donors. At the time of sampling, all cohort members were nominally healthy, though unrecorded immune exposures were likely present. The donor tested CMV seropositive, placing the donor among the 289 seropositive members of the cohort. Each donor provided a peripheral blood sample, and peripheral blood mononuclear cells were used for TCR beta sequencing. The Qiagen DNeasy Blood Extraction Kit was used to extract genomic DNA from the blood cell samples. On this clone: Its cognate antigen has yet to be identified.

The sequenced sample was PBMCs. This chain is built from TRBV6-5 and TRBJ2-1, with a weak D call of TRBD1 (6 bases match). The TCR was taken from a man aged 18 to 30 in good health and CMV-seropositive. The CDR3 corresponds to CASSPTGRDEQFF. The sequenced DNA is TGTGCCAGCAGTCCTACAGGGCGTGATGAGCAGTTCTTC.